The rows below give T cell receptor beta chains drawn from one sample of a study of blood T cells in healthy people across ages. In TCRdb, the 5' RACE reads were re-called with MiXCR into one record per CDR3 protein. The table includes over 1,200,000 distinct CDR3 sequences, around 59% detected once. The sequencing input was blood. Receptor source: a man aged 18 to 35 in good health. Each CDR3 is given with its conserved first and last residue. Each record gives: CDR3 DNA, CDR3 protein, clone size, J gene, V gene, D gene. D genes are given only for firm matches. Only part of the rows carry a size: once, few, many, or a class if the clone is expanded.

DNA: TGTGCCAGCACCCCGGACAGGGGCGGCTACAATGAGCAGTTCTTC; CDR3: CASTPDRGGYNEQFF; size: -; J: TRBJ2-1; V: TRBV12-3/TRBV12-4; D: TRBD1
DNA: TGTGCCACCCAGAAGGGGATTATGAACACTGAAGCTTTCTTT; CDR3: CATQKGIMNTEAFF; size: once; J: TRBJ1-1; V: TRBV6-5; D: -
DNA: TGCGCCAGCAGCCAAGAAAGTAGCAGCATGAACACTGATGCTTTCTTT; CDR3: CASSQESSSMNTDAFF; size: -; J: TRBJ1-1; V: TRBV4-1; D: -
DNA: TGTGCCAGCAGACGCATTAGATCGGATACGCAGTATTTT; CDR3: CASRRIRSDTQYF; size: few; J: TRBJ2-3; V: TRBV11-2; D: -
DNA: TGTGCCATCAGTGAGCCGAGCTCTTCAGATACGCAGTATTTT; CDR3: CAISEPSSSDTQYF; size: -; J: TRBJ2-3; V: TRBV10-3; D: -
DNA: TGTGCCAGCAGCTCTACTAGCGGGTTTTTAAATGAGCAGTTCTTC; CDR3: CASSSTSGFLNEQFF; size: few; J: TRBJ2-1; V: TRBV7-2; D: TRBD2
DNA: TGTGCCAGCAGTGGAGGACCCTACGAGCAGTACTTC; CDR3: CASSGGPYEQYF; size: many; J: TRBJ2-7; V: TRBV27; D: -
DNA: TGTGCCAGCAACAAACAACCGAGTAACTCCTACAATGAGCAGTTCTTC; CDR3: CASNKQPSNSYNEQFF; size: -; J: TRBJ2-1; V: TRBV21-1; D: -
DNA: TGCAGCGTTGTCTTGGACAGGGGTTCTGGGGAGCAGTACTTC; CDR3: CSVVLDRGSGEQYF; size: -; J: TRBJ2-7; V: TRBV29-1; D: TRBD1
DNA: TGTGCCAGCAGAGGCAGGGAGGGGTTACAAGAGACCCAGTACTTC; CDR3: CASRGREGLQETQYF; size: -; J: TRBJ2-5; V: TRBV6-6; D: TRBD2
DNA: TGCAGCGTTGGGGGCGGACGGGACAGTATTAACTATGGCTACACCTTC; CDR3: CSVGGGRDSINYGYTF; size: -; J: TRBJ1-2; V: TRBV29-1; D: TRBD1
DNA: TGTGCCAGCAGTACGATGACTAGCGGGAGGTTTGCGGATGAGCAGTTCTTC; CDR3: CASSTMTSGRFADEQFF; size: once; J: TRBJ2-1; V: TRBV12-3/TRBV12-4; D: TRBD2